Sequencing of this TCR beta chain was carried out in a study of cytotoxic CD8 clonotypes in ibrutinib-treated CLL. Sequencing used immunoSEQ multiplex PCR; TCRdb keeps in-frame clones, though not all of them. This sample has fewer than 150,000 clones, with approximately 81% found just once. CDR3 size: 16 residues. In germline, CDR1 is LGHNA, CDR2 YNFKEQ. V gave up 3 bases and J gave up 5 bases; unmatched junction bases: 10. The rearrangement joins TRBV4-2 to TRBJ2-1; 7 bases are shared with TRBD1. This clonotype originated in a human donor with chronic lymphocytic leukemia. The sequenced sample was PBMCs, obtained after 24 months of ibrutinib treatment. CDR3 residues: CASSQETGTGHNEQFF. DNA for the CDR3: TGTGCCAGCAGCCAGGAGACAGGGACGGGCCACAATGAGCAGTTCTTC.